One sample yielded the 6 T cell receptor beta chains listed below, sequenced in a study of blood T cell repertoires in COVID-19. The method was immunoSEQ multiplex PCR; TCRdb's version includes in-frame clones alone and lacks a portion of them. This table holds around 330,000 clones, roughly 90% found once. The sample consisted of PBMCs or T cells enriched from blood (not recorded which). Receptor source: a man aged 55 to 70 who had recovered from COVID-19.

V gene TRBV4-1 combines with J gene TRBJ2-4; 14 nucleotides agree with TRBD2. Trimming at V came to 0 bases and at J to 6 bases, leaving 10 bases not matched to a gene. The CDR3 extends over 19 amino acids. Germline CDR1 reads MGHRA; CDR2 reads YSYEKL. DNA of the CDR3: TGCGCCAGCAGCCAAGATACCGAGACTAGCGGGAGGGCAGTAAACATTCAGTACTTC. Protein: CASSQDTETSGRAVNIQYF.

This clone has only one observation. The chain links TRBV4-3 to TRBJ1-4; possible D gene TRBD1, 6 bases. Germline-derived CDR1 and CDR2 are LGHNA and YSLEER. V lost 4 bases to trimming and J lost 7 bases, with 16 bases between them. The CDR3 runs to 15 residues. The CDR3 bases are TGCGCCAGCAGCCCGAGGGACATTAGAGGTGAAAAACTGTTTTTT. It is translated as CASSPRDIRGEKLFF.

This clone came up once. The CDR3 is CASSYGGRPGGYTF. The CDR3, as DNA: TGTGCCAGCAGTTACGGGGGCAGGCCCGGAGGCTACACCTTC. The V call is TRBV6-5, the J call TRBJ1-2; a weak D match, TRBD1 (6 bases). The CDR3 runs 14 residues. Germline V gene sequence: CDR1 MNHEY, CDR2 SVGAGI. The ends were cut back, 2 bases at V and 8 bases at J, with 15 bases in the middle.

CDR3 protein: CASTGLGGDEQYF. In DNA form, the CDR3 reads TGTGCCAGCACCGGCCTCGGCGGCGACGAGCAGTACTTC. The chain couples TRBV6-5 to TRBJ2-7; unclear D gene. The CDR3 has 13 amino acids. V was clipped by 7 bases and J by 5 bases, with 15 bases between them. Germline CDR1 MNHEY, CDR2 SVGAGI.

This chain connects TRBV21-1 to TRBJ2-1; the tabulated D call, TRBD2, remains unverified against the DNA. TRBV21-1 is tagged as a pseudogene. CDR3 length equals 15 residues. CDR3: CASSHGTSRDNEQFF. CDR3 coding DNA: TGTGCCAGCAGCCACGGGACTAGCCGAGACAATGAGCAGTTCTTC.

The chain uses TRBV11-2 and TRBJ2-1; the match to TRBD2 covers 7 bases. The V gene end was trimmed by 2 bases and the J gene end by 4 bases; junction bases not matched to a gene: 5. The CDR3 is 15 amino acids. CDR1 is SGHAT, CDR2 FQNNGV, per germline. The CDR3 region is CASSLLPGGYNEQFF. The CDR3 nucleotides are TGTGCCAGCAGCTTACTTCCGGGAGGATACAATGAGCAGTTCTTC.